This paragraph reports one TCR beta chain. Its antigen is unknown. The V end lost 3 bases, the J end lost 5 bases, and 8 bases lay between the germline ends. This CDR3 contains 12 residues. The germline V gene has CDR1 SGHRS and CDR2 YFSETQ. The primer mix had 60 Vbeta and 13 Jbeta primers. Here immunoSEQ multiplex PCR was the method, and the copy in TCRdb shows in-frame clones only, minus some. In total, the table holds tens of thousands of clones. The data derive from a study of cytomegalovirus exposure and HLA in healthy donors. Study findings and constraints: Across donors, most TCRs were seen rarely, yet some public ones were widespread. Productive rates of about 90% or about 30% were seen for most TCR beta V segments in an earlier analysis. Later genetic work tied a missense DCLRE1C variant to beta-chain V and J trimming. Reportedly, a later analysis found an Asian-associated ancestry cluster had fewer N-insertions than the approximately 700-donor mean.

Source material: PBMCs. This clonotype was sampled from a man in his late teens or twenties in good health and CMV-seropositive. The chain recombines TRBV5-1 with TRBJ1-1, with D unclear. Written as DNA, the CDR3 is TGCGCCAGCAGCTATCCAGAAACTGAAGCTTTCTTT. It specifies CASSYPETEAFF. The full variable domain, in which reference TRBV5-1 and TRBJ1-1 provide the parts outside the CDR3, is KAGVTQTPRYLIKTRGQQVTLSCSPISGHRSVSWYQQTPGQGLQFLFEYFSETQRNKGNFPGRFSGRQFSNSRSEMNVSTLELGDSALYLCASSYPETEAFFGQGTRLTVV.